These 11 T cell receptor beta chains originate from one sample sequenced in a study of T cell changes during pregnancy in multiple sclerosis. TCRdb keeps only in-frame clones here, not all; method: immunoSEQ multiplex PCR. The table shows roughly 100,000 clones, with about nine tenths occurring only once. This sample comprised peripheral blood, obtained after pregnancy. The origin of the receptors is a female donor with multiple sclerosis, enrolled in a pregnancy study.

This chain joins TRBV5-4 and TRBJ2-1; no clear D gene. The germline V and J ends were trimmed by 4 bases and 4 bases, with 6 bases remaining between them. Germline V gene sequence: CDR1 SGHNT, CDR2 YYREEE (reference sequence). This CDR3 is 12 amino acids long. The chain's CDR3 is CASSHLYNEQFF. CDR3 sequence (DNA): TGTGCCAGCAGCCACTTATACAATGAGCAGTTCTTC.

The rearrangement joins TRBV19 to TRBJ2-3; D remains ambiguous. CDR1 is LNHDA and CDR2 is SQIVND in the germline V gene (reference sequence). The CDR3 length is 16 residues. V was pared by 2 bases and J by 2 bases, with 14 bases between. The CDR3 sequence is CASSIPSRATTDTQYF. The CDR3 DNA reads TGTGCCAGTAGTATACCCAGTCGAGCGACCACAGATACGCAGTATTTT.

The chain links TRBV6-1 to TRBJ1-2, with D perhaps matching TRBD1 (5 bases). The CDR3 has 11 amino acids. Germline CDR1 MNHNS, CDR2 SASEGT. Trimming cost V 9 bases and J 8 bases, with 13 bases left between them. The CDR3: CARGRMGGYTF. For the CDR3, the DNA is TGTGCCAGGGGGCGCATGGGAGGCTACACCTTC.

V usage is TRBV10-2 and J usage is TRBJ1-5, with D unresolved. Germline V gene sequence: CDR1 WSHSY, CDR2 SAAADI. The CDR3 length is 14 residues. The V end was cut by 6 bases, the J end by 3 bases, with 12 bases between. The CDR3 here is CASSLDMNNQPQHF. In nucleotides, the CDR3 is TGCGCCAGCAGCCTCGACATGAACAATCAGCCCCAGCATTTT.

This rearrangement joins TRBV5-1 to TRBJ2-7; 10 nucleotides match TRBD1. V was pared by 4 bases and J by 3 bases, with 10 bases of the junction left unmatched. The CDR3 is made up of 16 amino acids. The V gene's germline CDR1 is SGHRS and CDR2 YFSETQ. DNA of the CDR3: TGCGCCAGCAGCCTGTTGGGGGGACAGGGGATCTACGAGCAGTACTTC. Encoded protein: CASSLLGGQGIYEQYF.

In its sample, this clone was seen a few times. V usage is TRBV7-9 and J usage is TRBJ1-2, with TRBD1 as a possible D gene (6 bases). From germline, CDR1 is SEHNR and CDR2 FQNEAQ (reference sequence). Between the trimmed V and J ends, which lost 4 bases and 8 bases, there was a span of 11 bases. This CDR3 spans 12 amino acids. The CDR3 here is CASSWGREGYTF. The CDR3 DNA is TGTGCCAGCAGCTGGGGGCGCGAGGGCTACACCTTC.

This chain joins TRBV19 and TRBJ2-1; tentatively, D is TRBD2 (7 bases). The CDR3 is 15 amino acids. V dropped 8 bases and J dropped 10 bases, with 24 bases sitting between them. Germline V lookup: CDR1 LNHDA, CDR2 SQIVND (reference sequence). CDR3: CASLGGGSPSREQFF. The CDR3 DNA sequence: TGTGCCAGTCTTGGGGGCGGGAGCCCCTCGCGAGAGCAGTTCTTC.

The chain combines TRBV30 with TRBJ2-7; D possibly corresponds to TRBD1 (6 bases). Germline-derived CDR1 and CDR2 are GTSNPN and SVGIG (reference sequence). Trimming removed 0 bases from V and 6 bases from J, with 12 bases in between. This CDR3 is built from 13 residues. CDR3: CAWSVTGVPEQYF. DNA of the CDR3: TGTGCCTGGAGTGTGACAGGAGTCCCCGAGCAGTACTTC.

The rearrangement joins TRBV5-8 to TRBJ1-5; no firm D call. This CDR3 comprises 14 residues. The germline V gene has CDR1 SGHTS and CDR2 YDEGEE. Trimming stripped 2 bases from V and 2 bases from J, with 8 bases between. Here the CDR3 reads CASSLEVGNQPQHF. The CDR3 DNA is TGTGCCAGCAGCTTAGAGGTCGGCAATCAGCCCCAGCATTTT.

The V call is TRBV2, the J call TRBJ1-4; possibly TRBD1 for D (6 bases). The V end lost 6 bases, the J end lost 9 bases, and 17 bases lay between the germline ends. The CDR3 sequence is 14 residues long. Germline lookup yields CDR1 SNHLY and CDR2 FYNNEI. The CDR3 protein is CASRERGGDKKLFF. The CDR3 DNA sequence: TGTGCCAGCAGAGAGAGGGGGGGGGATAAAAAACTGTTTTTT.

The chain employs TRBV5-6 and TRBJ1-2; weak D call: TRBD1 (6 bases). In germline, CDR1 is SGHDT, CDR2 YYEEEE. This CDR3 has 15 amino acids. Trimming removed 3 bases at V and 5 bases at J, with 17 bases between. This chain's CDR3 is CASSWGPGGGYGYTF. The DNA for the CDR3 is TGTGCCAGCAGCTGGGGGCCGGGAGGAGGATATGGCTACACCTTC.